This TCR beta chain was sequenced in a study of T cells in Graves' hyperthyroidism and ophthalmopathy. Study-level findings and limits: A model built on 13 V-J features separated ophthalmopathy from stable hyperthyroidism.

CDR3 length: 16 amino acids. Per the germline V gene, CDR1 is MNHEY and CDR2 is SVGEGT. V lost 6 bases and J lost 0, with 15 bases in between. Amplification yielded TCR beta CDR3 regions, with RNA transcripts as the source. Using the HTBI primer set, a first-round RT-PCR was run on the TCR CDR3. TCRdb called the multiplex PCR reads again in MiXCR, with one record for every CDR3 protein. The sample has approximately 610,000 distinct CDR3 sequences; approximately 15% are singletons. This clonotype was counted at least ten times. The antigen is undetermined. Sequenced input: blood. The clonotype comes from a woman in her thirties or forties with Graves' ophthalmopathy. J is TRBJ1-5 and V is TRBV6-2 or TRBV6-3; D perhaps matches TRBD1 (6 bases). The CDR3 region has the DNA TGTGCCAGCAGCCTAATTCGGACAGCTAGCAATCAGCCCCAGCATTTT. Amino acids: CASSLIRTASNQPQHF.